This T cell receptor (beta chain) is drawn from a study of blood T cell repertoires in COVID-19. Profiled with immunoSEQ multiplex PCR; TCRdb holds only in-frame clones, not every one. The sample carries around 86,000 clones, 75% to 85% recorded once. Germline V gene sequence: CDR1 SGHRS, CDR2 YFSETQ. The CDR3 extends over 16 amino acids. The junction had 17 bases not matched to a gene; V was cut back by 4 bases and J by 9 bases. The clonotype comes from an elderly woman with acute or convalescent COVID-19. The sequenced sample consisted of peripheral blood. The chain employs TRBV5-1 and TRBJ2-3; TRBD2 matches at 7 bases. For the CDR3, the DNA is TGCGCCAGCAGCCCGCGCGGGGGAGGCCTTAAGACCACGCAGTATTTT. This codes for CASSPRGGGLKTTQYF.